This T cell receptor (beta chain) was identified in a study of shared clonotypes between healthy human individuals (dated by TCRdb to 2018 to 2020). As for the study more broadly: A couple of women and a few men aged 18 to 49 years were included in the cohort. Libraries were prepared and TCR repertoires were sequenced by different laboratories using diverse techniques, in order to increase sequencing depth and limit assay-specific biases. The study deeply sequenced blood TCR repertoires of five healthy adults to estimate repertoire size and the extent of clonotype sharing between individuals. Leukapheresis yielded between about 0.8 and 9.5 billion PBMCs per donor.

Using the deep immunoSEQ assay, multiplex PCR amplified TCR CDR3 regions from genomic DNA. Genomic DNA extracted from each cell subset was distributed evenly over all wells of several immunoSEQ 96-well plates, and each plate served as one replicate. Each replicate PCR for unsorted PBMC received roughly 300 ng genomic DNA, equal to approximately 29,000 T cell genomes. Genomic DNA from unsorted PBMC was sequenced over ten immunoSEQ deep assay plates. Purified libraries were measured with a Qubit 3.0 fluorometer, size-checked on a Bioanalyzer 2100, and measured again with the KAPA Library Quantification kit. Every immunoSEQ 96-well plate was sequenced on a separate single-read 150-cycle Illumina NextSeq 550 flow cell. The original methods were these. Because the immunoSEQ output held only junctional sequences and lacked quality scores, the filtering could not match the filtering applied to full-length reads. Sequences were annotated with PyIR, a Python wrapper for IgBLAST v1.9, and V/J genes and CDR3 were assigned using IMGT germline references. Any read was removed if the V/J assignment was weak (E-value above 1e-6), the CDR3 was missing, or the read contained stop codons, out-of-frame junctions, or ambiguous translated residues. V3J clonotypes were defined as sequences sharing the same inferred V gene, J gene, and CDR3 amino acid sequence. The percentage overlap between two repertoires was calculated by dividing the number of shared unique clonotypes by the size of the smaller repertoire. RTK rarefaction, the Chao1 estimator, and Recon v2.1 estimates of unobserved clonotypes were used to assess repertoire richness. Entries here come from immuneACCESS through TCRdb and include only in-frame sequences with V and J called. Some clones fail to appear in such tables; in the studies checked, an unresolved V gene covers under half of the shortfall, and the cause of the remainder is unknown. The V and J calls and clone size were taken over from that table, and D and trimming were inferred from the DNA. The sample table records under 600,000 clones; 60% to 80% of these occur just once. Clones ranked in the top ten supply 9.5% to 15% of the sample.

Broader findings and caveats from the paper: Sampling was restricted to blood, and TCR repertoires in tissues likely differ from the TCR repertoires found in blood. Pairwise subsampling led to the expectation that sequencing depth would affect the degree of clonotype sharing among donors. The genetic and exposure-history diversity represented was limited by the small number of donors.

Turning to this clone: Its specific antigen is unknown. Base qualities were left out, and no much larger clone turns up one base away.

Healthy HIV-negative adults with no recently reported acute infections or vaccinations were included as donors. Only Caucasian adults living in Nashville, Tennessee, USA were represented among the donors. For unsorted samples, tens of millions of PBMCs were counted and genomic DNA was extracted with the QIAamp DNA Blood Mini kit. After blood collection by leukapheresis, PBMCs were isolated using Ficoll-Histopaque density gradient centrifugation and then cryopreserved in the vapor phase of liquid nitrogen. Sequenced material: PBMCs. This receptor was identified in a woman aged 40 to 50 in good health. Some clones in this sample may be carry-over from other donors' samples.

CDR3 sequence: CATSRDRDRVGNEQFF. The DNA sequence is given as TGTGCCACCAGCAGAGATAGGGACAGGGTTGGGAATGAGCAGTTCTTC. The chain links TRBV15 with TRBJ2-1; 9 bases in the middle match TRBD1. Measured from the cysteine to the phenylalanine, the CDR3 is 16 residues long. The kept DNA is CDR3 alone, 48 bases in frame from the first base. As encoded in the germline V gene (reference sequence), CDR1 is LNHNV while CDR2 is YYDKDF. V is pruned by 0 bases and J by 7 bases, leaving 7 bases of the junction without a gene match.